This is a list of T cell receptor beta chains from one sample in a study of CD8 T cells in ankylosing spondylitis. Each CDR3 protein is one row after TCRdb ran MiXCR on the 5' RACE reads. The sample yields 500,000 or so distinct CDR3 sequences, about 5.7% seen once. What was sequenced was blood, either unsorted or a sorted T cell fraction (not recorded which). Source of these receptors: a male donor with ankylosing spondylitis. CDR3s include the opening cysteine and the closing phenylalanine or tryptophan. Fields, in order: CDR3 DNA, CDR3 protein, clone size, D gene, J gene, V gene. The D gene is left open where the match is weak. Size tells how often a clone was seen (once, few, many) or the class of an expanded clone, and some rows leave it out.

CDR3nt: TGCGCCAGCAGCCCGAGGGGACTAGCGGCAGACAATGAGCAGTTCTTC
CDR3aa: CASSPRGLAADNEQFF
abundance: many
d_gene: TRBD2
j_gene: TRBJ2-1
v_gene: TRBV4-3

CDR3nt: TGCAGTGCCCCAAGTAGCGGGAGAACTGGAGATACGCAGTATTTT
CDR3aa: CSAPSSGRTGDTQYF
abundance: many
d_gene: TRBD2
j_gene: TRBJ2-3
v_gene: TRBV20-1

CDR3nt: TGTGCCAGCAGCTTAATCCAAGTAGACCGTTCACCCCTCCACTTT
CDR3aa: CASSLIQVDRSPLHF
abundance: many
d_gene: -
j_gene: TRBJ1-6
v_gene: TRBV11-2

CDR3nt: TGCAGTGCTAGGATAGCGGGAAGAGAGACCCAGTACTTC
CDR3aa: CSARIAGRETQYF
abundance: many
d_gene: TRBD2
j_gene: TRBJ2-5
v_gene: TRBV20-1

CDR3nt: TGCAGCGTCCTCCAGGGACAGGGAGGTCCAGAGACCCAGTACTTC
CDR3aa: CSVLQGQGGPETQYF
abundance: many
d_gene: TRBD1
j_gene: TRBJ2-5
v_gene: TRBV29-1

CDR3nt: TGCGCCAGCAAGGAGAAACCTGAAACCGGGGAGCTGTTTTTT
CDR3aa: CASKEKPETGELFF
abundance: few
d_gene: -
j_gene: TRBJ2-2
v_gene: TRBV5-1

CDR3nt: TGTGCCAGCAGTTTTGTTGGAGGGCTCGAGGACGAGCAGTACTTC
CDR3aa: CASSFVGGLEDEQYF
abundance: -
d_gene: -
j_gene: TRBJ2-7
v_gene: TRBV6-5

CDR3nt: TGTGCCAGCAGTGGCCATAGCTCCTACAATGAGCAGTTCTTC
CDR3aa: CASSGHSSYNEQFF
abundance: -
d_gene: -
j_gene: TRBJ2-1
v_gene: TRBV25-1

CDR3nt: TGTGCCATCAGTGAAGAGGGGGGCCCCTACGAGCAGTACTTC
CDR3aa: CAISEEGGPYEQYF
abundance: many
d_gene: -
j_gene: TRBJ2-7
v_gene: TRBV10-3

CDR3nt: TGCGCCAGCAGCCAATCCGGGCCCCAGCCTACTACGCAGTATTTT
CDR3aa: CASSQSGPQPTTQYF
abundance: many
d_gene: -
j_gene: TRBJ2-3
v_gene: TRBV4-3

CDR3nt: TGCAGTGCTAGAGATCGGTCAGGGATGAGGTGGCATGGCTACACCTTC
CDR3aa: CSARDRSGMRWHGYTF
abundance: many
d_gene: -
j_gene: TRBJ1-2
v_gene: TRBV20-1

CDR3nt: TGCAGCGTTCTCAACTATGGCTACACCTTC
CDR3aa: CSVLNYGYTF
abundance: many
d_gene: -
j_gene: TRBJ1-2
v_gene: TRBV29-1

CDR3nt: TGTGCCAGCAGCTTAGTCGGGAGAGGGCCCTACGAGCAGTACTTC
CDR3aa: CASSLVGRGPYEQYF
abundance: many
d_gene: -
j_gene: TRBJ2-7
v_gene: TRBV7-2

CDR3nt: TGCAGTGCTAGTTTTTGGGGCCAAAACATTCAGTACTTC
CDR3aa: CSASFWGQNIQYF
abundance: many
d_gene: -
j_gene: TRBJ2-4
v_gene: TRBV20-1

CDR3nt: TGTGCCAGCAGTTTGGAGGTAGCGGGGGCCGGGGAGCTGTTTTTT
CDR3aa: CASSLEVAGAGELFF
abundance: many
d_gene: TRBD2
j_gene: TRBJ2-2
v_gene: TRBV12-3/TRBV12-4

CDR3nt: TGTGCCAGCAGCCTATACCGGGACAACACCGGGGAGCTGTTTTTT
CDR3aa: CASSLYRDNTGELFF
abundance: many
d_gene: -
j_gene: TRBJ2-2
v_gene: TRBV7-9

CDR3nt: TGTGCCAGCTCACCACTAGGACTAGCGGGAGAAGTCAAAAACATTCAGTACTTC
CDR3aa: CASSPLGLAGEVKNIQYF
abundance: many
d_gene: TRBD2
j_gene: TRBJ2-4
v_gene: TRBV18

CDR3nt: TGTGCCATCAGGAGCGGTGAAAAACTGTTTTTT
CDR3aa: CAIRSGEKLFF
abundance: many
d_gene: -
j_gene: TRBJ1-4
v_gene: TRBV10-3

CDR3nt: TGTGCCAGCAGTTCTTGGGGTCCAGAGACCCAGTACTTC
CDR3aa: CASSSWGPETQYF
abundance: many
d_gene: -
j_gene: TRBJ2-5
v_gene: TRBV27

CDR3nt: TGTGCCAGCAGCGGCCCCCTCCTGGAGGGACGAGCTGTGGACGAGCAGTACTTC
CDR3aa: CASSGPLLEGRAVDEQYF
abundance: many
d_gene: -
j_gene: TRBJ2-7
v_gene: TRBV6-2/TRBV6-3

CDR3nt: TGTGCCAGCAGCTCTAGCGTGGAGACCCAGTACTTC
CDR3aa: CASSSSVETQYF
abundance: -
d_gene: -
j_gene: TRBJ2-5
v_gene: TRBV7-2

CDR3nt: TGTGCCAGCAGTTTGGCAGGGGGTAAGCAGCCCCAGCATTTT
CDR3aa: CASSLAGGKQPQHF
abundance: -
d_gene: TRBD1
j_gene: TRBJ1-5
v_gene: TRBV6-5

CDR3nt: TGTGCCAGCAGTTTAATGGGGACCTACCGAATGGAGACCCAGTACTTC
CDR3aa: CASSLMGTYRMETQYF
abundance: few
d_gene: -
j_gene: TRBJ2-5
v_gene: TRBV12-3/TRBV12-4

CDR3nt: TGCAGTGCCTACAACACCGGGGAGCTGTTTTTT
CDR3aa: CSAYNTGELFF
abundance: many
d_gene: -
j_gene: TRBJ2-2
v_gene: TRBV20-1

CDR3nt: TGCAGTGCTAGAGATCGACCAGGCTCGAACACCGGGGAGCTGTTTTTT
CDR3aa: CSARDRPGSNTGELFF
abundance: many
d_gene: -
j_gene: TRBJ2-2
v_gene: TRBV20-1

CDR3nt: TGTGCCAGCAGCCAAGACCTCTTGAACACCGGGGAGCTGTTTTTT
CDR3aa: CASSQDLLNTGELFF
abundance: few
d_gene: -
j_gene: TRBJ2-2
v_gene: TRBV4-2

CDR3nt: TGCGCCAGCAGTCCAGGGGGGATAGCAACTAATGAAAAACTGTTTTTT
CDR3aa: CASSPGGIATNEKLFF
abundance: many
d_gene: TRBD1
j_gene: TRBJ1-4
v_gene: TRBV5-1

CDR3nt: TGCGCCAGCAGCGCGCCACCGGGACAGGGTCATCATGGCTACACCTTC
CDR3aa: CASSAPPGQGHHGYTF
abundance: many
d_gene: TRBD1
j_gene: TRBJ1-2
v_gene: TRBV5-1

CDR3nt: TGTGCCAGCAGCTTAGCGCGGGAGCGCCACGAGCAGTACTTC
CDR3aa: CASSLARERHEQYF
abundance: few
d_gene: TRBD2
j_gene: TRBJ2-7
v_gene: TRBV7-2

CDR3nt: TGTGCCAGCGGAGAGTACAATGAGCAGTTCTTC
CDR3aa: CASGEYNEQFF
abundance: many
d_gene: -
j_gene: TRBJ2-1
v_gene: TRBV6-2/TRBV6-3

CDR3nt: TGCAGTGCTAGGGACTCTCTAAACACAGATACGCAGTATTTT
CDR3aa: CSARDSLNTDTQYF
abundance: -
d_gene: -
j_gene: TRBJ2-3
v_gene: TRBV20-1

CDR3nt: TGCGCCAGCAGCCCCAAGGGGAACTACGAGCAGTACTTC
CDR3aa: CASSPKGNYEQYF
abundance: many
d_gene: -
j_gene: TRBJ2-7
v_gene: TRBV4-1

CDR3nt: TGCAGTGCTAGACAGGGGGTTGAAAAACTGTTTTTT
CDR3aa: CSARQGVEKLFF
abundance: many
d_gene: TRBD1
j_gene: TRBJ1-4
v_gene: TRBV20-1

CDR3nt: TGTGCCAGCGATGGACAGGGGGCCAATGAGCAGTTCTTC
CDR3aa: CASDGQGANEQFF
abundance: many
d_gene: TRBD1
j_gene: TRBJ2-1
v_gene: TRBV12-3/TRBV12-4

CDR3nt: TGTGCCAGCAGTCCCTCGACGTCCCCTTCCTACGAGCAGTACTTC
CDR3aa: CASSPSTSPSYEQYF
abundance: many
d_gene: -
j_gene: TRBJ2-7
v_gene: TRBV27

CDR3nt: TGCAGCGTTGAAGATCTATACAGAAACAATGAGCAGTTCTTC
CDR3aa: CSVEDLYRNNEQFF
abundance: many
d_gene: -
j_gene: TRBJ2-1
v_gene: TRBV29-1

CDR3nt: TGTGCCAGCAGTTATCGGCAGCCGAACACTGAAGCTTTCTTT
CDR3aa: CASSYRQPNTEAFF
abundance: many
d_gene: -
j_gene: TRBJ1-1
v_gene: TRBV6-5

CDR3nt: TGTGCCACCAGCAGAGGCGGACAGCAAGAGACCCAGTACTTC
CDR3aa: CATSRGGQQETQYF
abundance: many
d_gene: -
j_gene: TRBJ2-5
v_gene: TRBV15

CDR3nt: TGTGCCAGCAGCTTAGCAGGGACTGGAAACACCATATATTTT
CDR3aa: CASSLAGTGNTIYF
abundance: many
d_gene: -
j_gene: TRBJ1-3
v_gene: TRBV7-9

CDR3nt: TGTGCCAGCTCACCACCTCCTAGCGGGATCGAGCAGTACTTC
CDR3aa: CASSPPPSGIEQYF
abundance: -
d_gene: TRBD2
j_gene: TRBJ2-7
v_gene: TRBV18

CDR3nt: TGTGCCAGCAGCTCTAGACCGACAGGTGAGCAGTTCTTC
CDR3aa: CASSSRPTGEQFF
abundance: few
d_gene: -
j_gene: TRBJ2-1
v_gene: TRBV7-2

CDR3nt: TGTGCCAGCAGCCCCCTCGGAGGGCTACAAGAGACCCAGTACTTC
CDR3aa: CASSPLGGLQETQYF
abundance: -
d_gene: -
j_gene: TRBJ2-5
v_gene: TRBV6-2/TRBV6-3

CDR3nt: TGTGCCAGCAGCAAAACGGGATGGGGTAATGAAAAACTGTTTTTT
CDR3aa: CASSKTGWGNEKLFF
abundance: many
d_gene: -
j_gene: TRBJ1-4
v_gene: TRBV7-9

CDR3nt: TGCAGCGACGGGACAGGGGCTGGGAATGAGCAGTTCTTC
CDR3aa: CSDGTGAGNEQFF
abundance: many
d_gene: TRBD1
j_gene: TRBJ2-1
v_gene: TRBV29-1

CDR3nt: TGTGCCAGCAGCCAAGATAGGAGGGGAGAAGCTTTCTTT
CDR3aa: CASSQDRRGEAFF
abundance: many
d_gene: -
j_gene: TRBJ1-1
v_gene: TRBV4-2

CDR3nt: TGTGCCACCAGCAGAGGTAATAGAGAGGGCATTTACGAGCAGTACTTC
CDR3aa: CATSRGNREGIYEQYF
abundance: many
d_gene: -
j_gene: TRBJ2-7
v_gene: TRBV15

CDR3nt: TGTGCCAGCAGCCGGACGGCGATTTACGAGCAGTACTTC
CDR3aa: CASSRTAIYEQYF
abundance: many
d_gene: -
j_gene: TRBJ2-7
v_gene: TRBV7-2

CDR3nt: TGTGCCACCAGTGACGCTAGCGGGCCCGGATACGAGCAGTACTTC
CDR3aa: CATSDASGPGYEQYF
abundance: many
d_gene: TRBD2
j_gene: TRBJ2-7
v_gene: TRBV24-1

CDR3nt: TGCAGTGCACTGAGAGGACAGCCTCACTACTATGGCTACACCTTC
CDR3aa: CSALRGQPHYYGYTF
abundance: -
d_gene: -
j_gene: TRBJ1-2
v_gene: TRBV20-1